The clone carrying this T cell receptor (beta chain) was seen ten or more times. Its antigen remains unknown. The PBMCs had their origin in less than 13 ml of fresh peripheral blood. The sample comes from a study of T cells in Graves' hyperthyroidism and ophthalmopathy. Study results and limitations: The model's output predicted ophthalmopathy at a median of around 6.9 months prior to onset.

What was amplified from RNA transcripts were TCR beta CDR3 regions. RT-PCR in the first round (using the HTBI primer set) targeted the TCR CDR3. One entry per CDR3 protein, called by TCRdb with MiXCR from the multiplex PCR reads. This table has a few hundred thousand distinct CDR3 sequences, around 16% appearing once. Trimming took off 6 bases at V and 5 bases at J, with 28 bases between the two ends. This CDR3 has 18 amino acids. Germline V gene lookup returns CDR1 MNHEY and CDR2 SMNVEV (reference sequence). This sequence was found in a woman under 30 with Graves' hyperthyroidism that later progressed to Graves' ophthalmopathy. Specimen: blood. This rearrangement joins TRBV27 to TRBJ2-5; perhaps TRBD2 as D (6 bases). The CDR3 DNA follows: TGTGCCAGCAGCCCCTCCTGGGGGGAGGAGGCGCCAAGGGAGACCCAGTACTTC. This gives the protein CASSPSWGEEAPRETQYF.